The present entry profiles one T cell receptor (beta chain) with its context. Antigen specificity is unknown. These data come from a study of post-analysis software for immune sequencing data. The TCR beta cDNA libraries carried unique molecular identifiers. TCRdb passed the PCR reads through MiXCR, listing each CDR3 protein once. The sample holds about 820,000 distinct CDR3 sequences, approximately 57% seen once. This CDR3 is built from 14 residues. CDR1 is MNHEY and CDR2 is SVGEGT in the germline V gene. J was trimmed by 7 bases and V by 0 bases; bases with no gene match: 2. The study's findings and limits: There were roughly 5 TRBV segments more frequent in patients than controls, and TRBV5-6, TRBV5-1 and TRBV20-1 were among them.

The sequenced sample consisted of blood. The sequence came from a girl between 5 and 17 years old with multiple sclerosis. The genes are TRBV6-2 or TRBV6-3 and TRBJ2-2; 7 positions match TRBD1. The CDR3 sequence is CASSYSTGYGELFF. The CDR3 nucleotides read TGTGCCAGCAGTTACTCGACAGGGTACGGGGAGCTGTTTTTT.